Presented here are 27 T cell receptor beta chains from one specimen sequenced in a study of radiotherapy plus CTLA-4 blockade in lung cancer. Sequencing used immunoSEQ multiplex PCR; TCRdb keeps in-frame clones, though not all of them. The sample lists some 60,000 clones, more than 70% occurring once. The sequenced sample was peripheral blood, obtained from a patient treated with radiotherapy plus ipilimumab. The receptor set was obtained from a human donor with non-small cell lung cancer who had a complete response to radiotherapy plus ipilimumab.

Of note for this clone: Relative to the germline gene, one junction end is altered; a read error may explain this. V is TRBV5-6 and J is TRBJ2-5; TRBD2 matches 12 bases. CDR1 is SGHDT and CDR2 is YYEEEE in the germline V gene. The CDR3 has 17 amino acids. The CDR3 spells CASGLITSGGFQETQYF. In nucleotides, the CDR3 is TGTGCCAGCGGCTTGATCACTAGCGGGGGGTTCCAAGAGACCCAGTACTTC.

CDR3 protein: CASSYSGTASNQPQHF. For the CDR3, the DNA is TGTGCCAGCAGTTACTCTGGGACAGCTAGCAATCAGCCCCAGCATTTT. The chain links TRBV6-5 to TRBJ1-5, with 7 bases that match TRBD1. The CDR3 is made up of 16 amino acids. CDR1 is MNHEY and CDR2 is SVGAGI in the germline V gene. V dropped 0 bases and J dropped 0; count of bases not matched to a gene: 2.

This clone came up once. The chain employs TRBV19 and TRBJ1-6; 7 bases are a match to TRBD1. The J segment lost 9 bases and the V segment lost 3 bases, leaving 14 bases of the junction unmatched. This CDR3 has 17 amino acids. Germline V CDR1 and CDR2: LNHDA, SQIVND (reference sequence). CDR3 DNA: TGTGCCAGTAGTATCACAGGGGCAGTAATACAGACTTCACCCCTCCACTTT. It encodes CASSITGAVIQTSPLHF.

This clone appeared a single time. The chain couples TRBV14 to TRBJ2-3; 9 bases align to TRBD2. This CDR3 contains 16 residues. Looked up from germline, CDR1 is SGHDN and CDR2 is FVKESK. After removal of 1 base from V and 6 bases from J, the junction contained 8 bases not matched to a gene. CDR3 coding DNA: TGTGCCAGCAGCCAAGCCAGCGGGGGGACTTGGGATACGCAGTATTTT. Translated: CASSQASGGTWDTQYF.

V gene TRBV5-1 combines with J gene TRBJ2-7; possible D gene TRBD2, 6 bases. The CDR3 extends over 16 amino acids. Trimming took off 0 bases at V and 2 bases at J, with 15 bases between the two ends. CDR1 and CDR2 (germline): SGHRS, YFSETQ. The CDR3 region has the DNA TGCGCCAGCAGCTTGGGTTCCCTAGCGAGTACCTACGAGCAGTACTTC. It is translated as CASSLGSLASTYEQYF.

The chain has TRBV9 and TRBJ2-5; D remains ambiguous. The DNA end is more similar to TRBJ2-7, so the J call may be wrong. This CDR3 spans 13 amino acids. The germline CDR1 and CDR2 sequences are SGDLS and YYNGEE. The CDR3 reads CASSVAPLNEQYF. DNA of the CDR3: TGTGCCAGCAGCGTAGCTCCCCTGAACGAGCAGTACTTC.

A few counts support this clone. V gene TRBV6-5 combines with J gene TRBJ2-7, with a possible D match to TRBD1 (7 bases). This CDR3 region has 14 residues. V lost 6 bases to trimming and J lost 2 bases, with 14 bases between them. CDR1 is MNHEY and CDR2 is SVGAGI in the germline V gene. The CDR3 DNA reads as TGTGCCAGCAGGACGCGGGACAGTACCTACGAGCAGTACTTC. This encodes CASRTRDSTYEQYF.

The chain links TRBV5-1 to TRBJ2-5; D is possibly TRBD1 (7 bases). Trimming left V 5 bases short and J 1 base short, with 18 bases between. Germline V gene lookup returns CDR1 SGHRS and CDR2 YFSETQ. This CDR3 has 16 residues. CDR3 nucleotides: TGCGCCAGCAGATTTGGACAGGCCGGGGGCCAAGAGACCCAGTACTTC. Its translation: CASRFGQAGGQETQYF.

The chain uses TRBV5-1 and TRBJ2-7, with unresolved D. The ends were cut back, 0 bases at V and 2 bases at J, with 6 bases in the middle. Germline values: CDR1 SGHRS, CDR2 YFSETQ. This CDR3 has 13 residues. The CDR3 loop is CASSLAATYEQYF. CDR3 nucleotide sequence: TGCGCCAGCAGCTTGGCCGCTACCTACGAGCAGTACTTC. The whole variable domain, filled in from reference TRBV5-1 and TRBJ2-7, reads KAGVTQTPRYLIKTRGQQVTLSCSPISGHRSVSWYQQTPGQGLQFLFEYFSETQRNKGNFPGRFSGRQFSNSRSEMNVSTLELGDSALYLCASSLAATYEQYFGPGTRLTVT.

This rearrangement joins TRBV7-3 to TRBJ1-2; weak D call: TRBD1 (6 bases). Germline V lookup: CDR1 SGHTA, CDR2 FQGTGA. V was clipped by 5 bases and J by 4 bases, with 11 bases between them. The CDR3 has 13 residues. The CDR3 nucleotides are TGTGCCAGCAGCAACAGGGATGCCTATGGCTACACCTTC. This sequence encodes CASSNRDAYGYTF.

The chain joins TRBV14 to TRBJ2-3; maybe TRBD1 (5 bases). Germline values: CDR1 SGHDN, CDR2 FVKESK. CDR3 length: 16 amino acids. The V and J ends lost 0 bases and 0 bases respectively, with 10 bases between them. CDR3 DNA sequence: TGTGCCAGCAGCCAAGATTCAGGGATAAGCACAGATACGCAGTATTTT. It is translated as CASSQDSGISTDTQYF.

CDR3 DNA sequence: TGTGCCAGCAACACATTAGCGGCCTACAATGAGCAGTTCTTC. Protein: CASNTLAAYNEQFF. V gene TRBV7-2 combines with J gene TRBJ2-1; weak D call: TRBD2 (6 bases). V gave up 7 bases and J gave up 2 bases, with 12 bases separating them. The germline CDR1 and CDR2 sequences are SGHTA and FQGNSA. This CDR3 comprises 14 residues.

V gene TRBV5-5 combines with J gene TRBJ2-5, with 7 nucleotides matching TRBD1. The CDR3 runs to 14 residues. Unmatched junction bases numbered 7, after V lost 6 bases and J lost 2 bases. Germline assignment: CDR1 SGHKS and CDR2 YYEKEE (reference sequence). The CDR3 region is CASTSGTVQETQYF. The CDR3 DNA reads as TGTGCCAGCACCTCCGGGACAGTTCAAGAGACCCAGTACTTC.

The chain employs TRBV19 and TRBJ1-2, with 8 bases fitting TRBD1. The CDR3 is 13 amino acids. Germline trimming cut 6 bases from V and 6 bases from J; bases unmatched to any gene: 6. CDR1 is LNHDA and CDR2 is SQIVND in the germline V gene (reference sequence). For the CDR3, the DNA is TGTGCCAGTAGAGCCAGGGGGCGGGATGGCTACACCTTC. Encoded protein: CASRARGRDGYTF. The whole variable domain, filled in from reference TRBV19 and TRBJ1-2, reads DGGITQSPKYLFRKEGQNVTLSCEQNLNHDAMYWYRQDPGQGLRLIYYSQIVNDFQKGDIAEGYSVSREKKESFPLTVTSAQKNPTAFYLCASRARGRDGYTFGSGTRLTVV.

This clone was seen just once. The V call is TRBV7-2, the J call TRBJ1-6; D is perhaps TRBD1 (5 bases). CDR3 length: 15 amino acids. The V and J ends lost 2 bases and 2 bases respectively, with 7 bases between them. Germline V gives CDR1 SGHTA, CDR2 FQGNSA. CDR3 coding DNA: TGTGCCAGCAGCTTACTACAGGCCTATAATTCACCCCTCCACTTT. Amino acid sequence: CASSLLQAYNSPLHF.

The chain carries TRBV5-1 and TRBJ2-7; D is ambiguous. Trimming stripped 2 bases from V and 3 bases from J, with 15 bases between. The V gene's germline CDR1 is SGHRS and CDR2 YFSETQ. The CDR3 length is 15 residues. The CDR3 region is CASSLDHSSGYEQYF. CDR3 bases: TGCGCCAGCAGCTTAGATCACTCTTCGGGCTACGAGCAGTACTTC. Using reference TRBV5-1 and TRBJ2-7 for the parts outside the CDR3, the full variable domain is KAGVTQTPRYLIKTRGQQVTLSCSPISGHRSVSWYQQTPGQGLQFLFEYFSETQRNKGNFPGRFSGRQFSNSRSEMNVSTLELGDSALYLCASSLDHSSGYEQYFGPGTRLTVT.

The chain combines TRBV5-6 with TRBJ2-7; D possibly corresponds to TRBD2 (5 bases). This CDR3 has 14 amino acids. Germline CDR1 and CDR2: SGHDT and YYEEEE. The V and J ends lost 0 bases and 3 bases respectively, with 10 bases between them. The CDR3 DNA is TGTGCCAGCAGCTTGGCCGGGGTTTTCTACGAGCAGTACTTC. This encodes CASSLAGVFYEQYF.

This rearrangement joins TRBV5-1 to TRBJ2-7; the D gene is possibly TRBD1 (6 bases). CDR3 length: 14 residues. Trimming left V 0 bases short and J 3 bases short, with 10 bases between. The germline CDR1 and CDR2 sequences are SGHRS and YFSETQ. The CDR3 sequence: CASSLGTDHYEQYF. CDR3 nucleotide sequence: TGCGCCAGCAGCTTGGGGACAGACCACTACGAGCAGTACTTC.

This sequence joins TRBV2 and TRBJ2-4; D perhaps matches TRBD2 (6 bases). This CDR3 is 16 amino acids long. V was shortened by 5 bases and J by 0 bases, with 14 bases between the two germline ends. Germline V gene sequence: CDR1 SNHLY, CDR2 FYNNEI. In nucleotides, the CDR3 is TGTGCCAGCAGTTTTTGGGGGGAACTAGCCAAAAACATTCAGTACTTC. Its translation: CASSFWGELAKNIQYF.

This clone was seen a few times. The genes are TRBV5-5 and TRBJ2-1; the D gene is possibly TRBD1 (8 bases). The length of the CDR3 is 14 residues. Germline V gene sequence: CDR1 SGHKS, CDR2 YYEKEE (reference sequence). Trimming cost V 6 bases and J 9 bases, with 19 bases left between them. The CDR3 loop is CASTFDRGGGEQFF. CDR3 bases: TGTGCCAGCACCTTCGACAGGGGCGGGGGTGAGCAGTTCTTC.

The V call is TRBV11-2, the J call TRBJ2-5; 9 bases are shared with TRBD2. Germline values: CDR1 SGHAT, CDR2 FQNNGV. The CDR3 totals 13 residues. Germline trimming cut 5 bases from V and 5 bases from J; bases unmatched to any gene: 3. CDR3 DNA sequence: TGTGCCAGCAGCAGAGCGGGAGGTGAGACCCAGTACTTC. Translated: CASSRAGGETQYF.

The chain recombines TRBV28 with TRBJ2-3; 10 bases fit TRBD2. This CDR3 is 15 amino acids long. Trimming cost V 5 bases and J 5 bases; bases outside gene matches: 7. Germline V lookup: CDR1 MDHEN, CDR2 SYDVKM. Here the CDR3 reads CASSQAGGPIDTQYF. CDR3 nucleotides: TGTGCCAGCAGTCAAGCGGGAGGGCCGATAGATACGCAGTATTTT.

This clone was seen only a few times. The rearrangement links TRBV6-6 to TRBJ1-4; TRBD1 agrees at 7 bases. After removal of 6 bases from V and 3 bases from J, the junction contained 7 bases not matched to a gene. The CDR3 totals 15 residues. CDR1 and CDR2 from the germline V gene are MNHNY and SVGAGI (reference sequence). The chain's CDR3 is CASRGQRSPNEKLFF. The CDR3 nucleotides are TGTGCCAGCAGGGGACAGAGATCACCTAATGAAAAACTGTTTTTT.

The rearrangement uses TRBV6-6 and TRBJ2-3, with D possibly matching TRBD1 (6 bases). Trimming stripped 7 bases from V and 2 bases from J, with 19 bases between. The CDR3 spans 16 residues. Germline assignment: CDR1 MNHNY and CDR2 SVGAGI (reference sequence). The CDR3 nucleotides are TGTGCCAGCACGTCGCCCCGTGGGGGCAACACAGATACGCAGTATTTT. Translation gives CASTSPRGGNTDTQYF.

This clone came up a few times. The chain employs TRBV7-9 and TRBJ2-7, with D possibly TRBD1 on 6 matching bases. Trimming took 7 bases from V and 3 from J, leaving 19 bases between them. The CDR3 covers 15 residues. Germline V gene data show CDR1 as SEHNR and CDR2 as FQNEAQ (reference sequence). This chain's CDR3 is CASTSYGAGVYEQYF. DNA for the CDR3: TGTGCCAGCACCTCTTACGGGGCAGGGGTCTACGAGCAGTACTTC. Variable domain in full (rest from reference TRBV7-9 and TRBJ2-7): DTGVSQNPRHKITKRGQNVTFRCDPISEHNRLYWYRQTLGQGPEFLTYFQNEAQLEKSRLLSDRFSAERPKGSFSTLEIQRTEQGDSAMYLCASTSYGAGVYEQYFGPGTRLTVT.

This clone was counted between two and nine times. V gene TRBV18 combines with J gene TRBJ1-5; D ambiguous. The CDR3 runs to 13 residues. The V end lost 2 bases, the J end lost 5 bases, and 7 bases lay between the germline ends. Germline values: CDR1 KGHSH, CDR2 LQKENI. CDR3 amino acids: CASSPKTDQPQHF. CDR3 in DNA: TGTGCCAGCTCACCAAAAACAGATCAGCCCCAGCATTTT.

V and J are TRBV6-6 and TRBJ2-7; D may be TRBD1 (5 bases). CDR3 size: 13 residues. The germline CDR1 and CDR2 sequences are MNHNY and SVGAGI (reference sequence). The V and J ends lost 5 bases and 3 bases respectively, with 11 bases between them. The chain's CDR3 is CASSLQGIYEQYF. The CDR3 nucleotides are TGTGCCAGCAGTCTTCAGGGTATCTACGAGCAGTACTTC.